The clone carrying this T cell receptor (beta chain) was counted only a few times. The sample belongs to a study of T-cell memory formation after mild COVID-19. TCRdb analysed the 5' RACE reads with MiXCR anew, one entry per CDR3 protein. The sample lists roughly 350,000 distinct CDR3 sequences; about 21% were seen once. The clonotype comes from an adult woman who had mild COVID-19 (a few samples of this study predate the infection). Cell type and time point are not known. Sequenced: PBMCs or a T cell subset sorted from them (not recorded which).

Here the CDR3 reads CASSLTAGGPNEQFF. The CDR3 DNA follows: TGTGCCAGCAGCTTAACGGCGGGGGGCCCTAATGAGCAGTTCTTC. The rearrangement links TRBV7-3 to TRBJ2-1, with 8 bases identical to TRBD2. Germline CDR1 is SGHTA and CDR2 is FQGTGA. This CDR3 has 15 amino acids. The V and J ends lost 0 bases and 7 bases, in that order; junction bases with no gene match: 5.